This paragraph reports one T cell receptor (beta chain). What antigen it recognizes has not been identified. No clone much larger than this one lies a single base away; base qualities are absent. Counted from cysteine to phenylalanine, this CDR3 has 15 amino acids. Only the CDR3 part of the read is kept: 45 bases, read in frame from the first base. The trim is 3 bases for V and 3 bases for J, with a gap of 11 bases between the germline ends. The germline V gene sets CDR1 to KGHSH and CDR2 to LQKENI. The immunoSEQ Assay, a bias-controlled multiplex PCR, was used to amplify TCRbeta CDR3 regions from genomic DNA. On the authors' methods: The number of nucleated cells in each sample was estimated from the amplification of reference gene primers within the assay. To quantify the absolute abundance of each unique TCRbeta CDR3 rearrangement, sequence reads were collapsed and filtered. For each sample, productive Simpson clonality was calculated by taking the square root of Simpson's diversity index across productive rearrangements. TCRdb obtained this table from immuneACCESS and retained in-frame rearrangements with V and J assigned. These tables miss some clones; where compared with another copy, unresolved V genes account for less than half of the shortfall, and the remainder is unexplained. That table gives V, J and clone size, and the DNA gave D and trimming. Present in this sample are over 90,000 clones, roughly 80% of which were seen just once. The top ten hold 4.4% of the sample.

This entry is derived from a study of blood T cell repertoires in COVID-19 (dated by TCRdb to 2020 to 2022). Looking at the study overall: Samples covering the acute and convalescent phases of COVID-19 were provided by collaborators in the United States, Italy and Spain. The repertoires were made available in a free public database intended to serve as a resource for research on the immune response to SARS-CoV-2. Sample metadata almost always included a de-identified subject ID, COVID-19 status, age in years and sex. Where available, HLA class I and class II types were obtained from metadata supplied by the sample provider rather than from assay-based typing. The material from the prospective study consisted of cDNA or gDNA derived from T cells, B-cell-depleted T cells, or PBMCs. Subjects who had been exposed to COVID-19, were actively infected with it, or had recovered from it provided the deeply sampled blood TCRbeta repertoires that made up the dataset. The samples were drawn from two sources: the first 160 participants of the ongoing ImmuneRACE study, and some 1,300 subjects contributed by 6 global collaborators. Study-level results and caveats: The amount of clinical and demographic metadata varied by source and participant and was provided uncurated.

Each collaborating institution followed its own protocols to collect whole blood in K2EDTA tubes. For TCRbeta analysis, collaborators shipped samples in one of three forms: frozen whole blood, isolated PBMCs, or DNA extracted from either of those sample types. The sequencing input was peripheral blood. The chain couples TRBV18 to TRBJ1-4; the D gene is possibly TRBD1, with 6 bases matching. The TCR originated in a man between 60 and 75 years old with acute or convalescent COVID-19. CDR3 region: CASSPNREPNEKLFF. At the DNA level, the sequence is TGTGCCAGCTCACCGAACAGGGAACCTAATGAAAAACTGTTTTTT.